Following are 19 T cell receptor beta chains from one sample sequenced in a study of human T cells and chemical hapten exposure. The time point was: patch test 2, 6 weeks after DPC sensitization. Treatment denoted: therapeutic diphenylcyclopropenone sensitization with weekly scalp DPC. TCRdb reprocessed the RACE reads via MiXCR and lists one record per CDR3 protein. The table records about 84,000 distinct CDR3 sequences, 10% of them present only once. The sample here was whole blood, taken in connection with sensitization to the hapten diphenylcyclopropenone (DPC). Receptors originate from a woman aged 45-65 years with alopecia areata. Some clones in this sample may be carry-over from other donors' samples.

This clonotype was counted ten times or more. The J gene is TRBJ2-2, the V gene TRBV11-2; D is unresolved. Between the trimmed V and J ends, which lost 0 bases and 7 bases, there was a span of 15 bases. Germline-derived CDR1 and CDR2 are SGHAT and FQNNGV. This CDR3 has 16 amino acids. CDR3 sequence: CASSLDMAAFDGELFF. As DNA, the CDR3 is TGTGCCAGCAGCTTAGATATGGCGGCTTTTGACGGGGAGCTGTTTTTT.

This clonotype has at least ten counts. The chain is built from TRBV29-1 and TRBJ2-5; 7 nucleotides align to TRBD1. CDR1 and CDR2 (germline): SQVTM, ANQGSEA. The junction had 3 bases not matched to a gene; V was cut back by 0 bases and J by 2 bases. The CDR3 is 14 amino acids. Written as DNA, the CDR3 is TGCAGCGTTGAAGAGTGGACAGGACAAGAGACCCAGTACTTC. Translating gives CSVEEWTGQETQYF. Together with reference TRBV29-1 and TRBJ2-5, the CDR3 gives the full variable domain: SAVISQKPSRDICQRGTSLTIQCQVDSQVTMMFWYRQQPGQSLTLIATANQGSEATYESGFVIDKFPISRPNLTFSTLTVSNMSPEDSSIYLCSVEEWTGQETQYFGPGTRLLVL.

This clonotype occurred a few times. The CDR3 DNA is TGTGCCAGCAGCCTTATAGCGGGAAGCTTGTACAATGAGCAGTTCTTC. Residues: CASSLIAGSLYNEQFF. The chain combines TRBV3-1 with TRBJ2-1; TRBD2 matches 8 bases. Germline CDR1 reads LGHDT; CDR2 reads YNNKEL (reference sequence). This CDR3 spans 16 amino acids. The J segment lost 4 bases and the V segment lost 4 bases, leaving 9 bases of the junction unmatched.

J is TRBJ2-7 and V is TRBV20-1; a possible D gene is TRBD2 (5 bases). This CDR3 comprises 14 residues. Trimming left V 3 bases short and J 2 bases short, with 14 bases between. Germline V gene data show CDR1 as DFQATT and CDR2 as SNEGSKA (reference sequence). CDR3 loop: CSASLGVRAYEQYF. DNA for the CDR3: TGCAGTGCTAGTCTCGGGGTGAGGGCCTACGAGCAGTACTTC.

Turning to this clonotype: The germline gene is not matched at one end of the junction; a read error may be the cause. The chain is built from TRBV7-6 and TRBJ2-7; 15 nucleotides agree with TRBD2. The CDR3 sequence is 16 residues long. The germline CDR1 and CDR2 sequences are SGHVS and FNYEAQ. CDR3 sequence (DNA): TGTGTCAGCAGCTCGGGGACTAGCGGGGGGACCTACGAGCAGTACTTC. It yields the protein CVSSSGTSGGTYEQYF.

This clonotype came up a few times. The rearrangement links TRBV15 to TRBJ1-1; tentative D call: TRBD1 (6 bases). CDR1 LNHNV and CDR2 YYDKDF come from the germline V gene (reference sequence). The V end lost 0 bases, the J end lost 5 bases, and 13 bases lay between the germline ends. This CDR3 has 15 residues. The CDR3 region is CATSRDPGAGTEAFF. The CDR3, as DNA: TGTGCCACCAGCAGAGATCCAGGGGCAGGGACTGAAGCTTTCTTT.

The gene calls are TRBV4-2 and TRBJ2-7, with 8 bases that match TRBD2. V shed 4 bases and J 2 bases; nucleotides not matched to a gene: 19. Germline V lookup: CDR1 LGHNA, CDR2 YNFKEQ. The CDR3 spans 19 residues. The CDR3 nucleotides read TGTGCCAGCAGCCCCAAGGTAATAGCGGGACCCGATGGAGCCTACGAGCAGTACTTC. It is translated as CASSPKVIAGPDGAYEQYF.

In its sample, this clonotype was seen a few times. The gene calls are TRBV7-2 and TRBJ2-7, with TRBD2 matching 8 bases. The CDR3 sequence is 16 residues long. The trim removed 1 base at V and 2 bases at J, leaving 7 bases unmatched. Germline lookup yields CDR1 SGHTA and CDR2 FQGNSA. The DNA for the CDR3 is TGTGCCAGCAGCTTAGGCCCCCTAGCGGGCCCCTACGAGCAGTACTTC. Translating gives CASSLGPLAGPYEQYF.

In this sample, this clonotype turned up a few times. The DNA for the CDR3 is TGTGCCAGCAGTCGATCGGGACTAGTCACAGATACGCAGTATTTT. Amino acids: CASSRSGLVTDTQYF. The V gene is TRBV28, the J gene TRBJ2-3, with 8 bases aligning to TRBD2. The CDR3 is made up of 15 amino acids. Germline CDR1 and CDR2: MDHEN and SYDVKM. The V gene end was trimmed by 5 bases and the J gene end by 2 bases; junction bases not matched to a gene: 6.

The table lists this clonotype with a few counts. The V and J genes are TRBV29-1 and TRBJ2-3; no clear D. The CDR3 has 10 residues. Germline V CDR1 and CDR2: SQVTM, ANQGSEA. V dropped 7 bases and J dropped 7 bases, with 9 bases sitting between them. The CDR3 loop reads CSATTNTQYF. The CDR3 DNA follows: TGCAGCGCCACCACTAATACGCAGTATTTT.

This clonotype came up a few times. This rearrangement joins TRBV18 to TRBJ2-3, with 14 bases that match TRBD2. With V trimmed by 5 bases and J by 2 bases, 6 bases remained unmatched. The CDR3 contains 17 residues. The V gene's germline CDR1 is KGHSH and CDR2 LQKENI. The CDR3 protein is CASSSGLAGDHTDTQYF. The CDR3 nucleotides read TGTGCCAGCTCATCGGGACTAGCGGGAGACCACACAGATACGCAGTATTTT.

In this sample, this clonotype turned up many times. The chain has TRBV30 and TRBJ2-1, with 13 nucleotides matching TRBD2. CDR1 and CDR2 from the germline V gene are GTSNPN and SVGIG (reference sequence). The CDR3 extends over 15 amino acids. V lost 8 bases to trimming and J lost 2 bases; unmatched junction nucleotides: 6. The CDR3 reads CAQELAGGAYNEQFF. As DNA, the CDR3 is TGTGCCCAAGAACTAGCGGGAGGGGCCTACAATGAGCAGTTCTTC.

This clonotype was detected ten times or more. The V call is TRBV12-3 or TRBV12-4, the J call TRBJ2-3; D is unclear. The V and J ends lost 3 bases and 1 base respectively, with 8 bases between them. This CDR3 spans 14 amino acids. The CDR3 coding sequence is TGTGCCAGCAGTTTCACTGGGGGCACAGATACGCAGTATTTT. The encoded protein is CASSFTGGTDTQYF.

V gene TRBV9 combines with J gene TRBJ2-1; TRBD2 matches at 7 bases. Germline CDR1 is SGDLS and CDR2 is YYNGEE. The CDR3 extends over 15 amino acids. V was pared by 3 bases and J by 2 bases, with 5 bases of the junction left unmatched. CDR3 protein: CASSATSAPYNEQFF. Written as DNA, the CDR3 is TGTGCCAGCAGCGCCACTAGCGCCCCCTACAATGAGCAGTTCTTC.

This clonotype was seen at least ten times. V usage is TRBV28 and J usage is TRBJ2-1; 7 nucleotides align to TRBD1. Per the germline V gene, CDR1 is MDHEN and CDR2 is SYDVKM. V lost 6 bases and J lost 3; bases outside the gene matches: 5. This CDR3 contains 14 residues. The CDR3 region has the DNA TGTGCCAGCAGCCGACAGGGATACTACAATGAGCAGTTCTTC. Its protein is CASSRQGYYNEQFF.

This clonotype has a count of ten or more. The J gene is TRBJ2-3, the V gene TRBV5-1; possibly TRBD1 or TRBD2 for D (5 bases each). With 8 bases removed from V and 2 bases from J, the gap between germline ends came to 15 bases. CDR1 and CDR2 from the germline V gene are SGHRS and YFSETQ. The CDR3 consists of 14 residues. The CDR3 here is CASKNGDHTDTQYF. In nucleotides, the CDR3 is TGCGCCAGTAAAAATGGGGACCACACAGATACGCAGTATTTT.

There are a few counts of this clonotype. This rearrangement joins TRBV7-9 to TRBJ2-1, with a tentative D call TRBD1 (5 bases). This CDR3 spans 13 amino acids. Germline lookup yields CDR1 SEHNR and CDR2 FQNEAQ (reference sequence). The V end lost 7 bases, the J end lost 2 bases, and 9 bases lay between the germline ends. CDR3 amino acids: CASKQGTYNEQFF. CDR3 DNA sequence: TGTGCCAGCAAGCAGGGTACCTACAATGAGCAGTTCTTC. The complete variable domain, with remaining parts taken from reference TRBV7-9 and TRBJ2-1, reads DTGVSQNPRHKITKRGQNVTFRCDPISEHNRLYWYRQTLGQGPEFLTYFQNEAQLEKSRLLSDRFSAERPKGSFSTLEIQRTEQGDSAMYLCASKQGTYNEQFFGPGTRLTVL.

This clonotype was seen ten or more times. V gene TRBV24-1 combines with J gene TRBJ2-2; D is unclear. With 0 bases removed from V and 3 bases from J, the gap between germline ends came to 4 bases. Germline assignment: CDR1 KGHDR and CDR2 SFDVKD. This CDR3 region has 14 residues. CDR3 loop: CATSDLLDTGELFF. DNA of the CDR3: TGTGCCACCAGTGATTTGTTGGACACCGGGGAGCTGTTTTTT.

This clonotype showed up many times. This sequence joins TRBV7-8 and TRBJ2-7; D gene ambiguous. Trimming took off 3 bases at V and 0 bases at J, with 9 bases between the two ends. The CDR3 length is 14 residues. Germline-derived CDR1 and CDR2 are SGHVS and FQNEAQ. CDR3 sequence: CASSFLRSSYEQYF. Written as DNA, the CDR3 is TGTGCCAGCAGCTTTCTGCGGAGCTCCTACGAGCAGTACTTC.